One sample yielded the 19 T cell receptor beta chains listed below, sequenced in a study of cytomegalovirus exposure and HLA in healthy donors. The protocol was immunoSEQ multiplex PCR, while the TCRdb copy is restricted to in-frame clones and leaves out a portion. The sample carries 150,000 to 200,000 clones, 80% to 85% recorded once. Sequencing was performed on PBMCs. These receptors all come from a woman in her late teens or twenties in good health and CMV-seropositive.

This clone was observed a handful of times. This rearrangement joins TRBV5-1 to TRBJ1-4; TRBD1 aligns across 7 bases. The CDR3 spans 18 residues. In germline, CDR1 is SGHRS, CDR2 YFSETQ. Trimming removed 0 bases from V and 4 bases from J; junction bases left unmatched: 12. The CDR3, as DNA: TGCGCCAGCAGCTTGGGACCAGAAAGACAGGGACATAATGAAAAACTGTTTTTT. It is translated as CASSLGPERQGHNEKLFF.

The V gene is TRBV12-5, the J gene TRBJ1-1; 8 positions agree with TRBD1. This CDR3 is built from 17 residues. The germline CDR1 and CDR2 sequences are LGHNT and FRNRAP. Trimming cost V 5 bases and J 1 base; bases outside gene matches: 12. The CDR3 DNA is TGTGCTAGTGGTACTGATGACAGGGGCGGTAGGAACACTGAAGCTTTCTTT. Its protein product is CASGTDDRGGRNTEAFF.

The chain joins TRBV5-6 to TRBJ1-3; no clear D. This CDR3 has 14 amino acids. The V gene lost 1 base and the J gene lost 4 bases, with 9 bases spanning the gap. CDR1 is SGHDT and CDR2 is YYEEEE in the germline V gene. The CDR3 bases are TGTGCCAGCAGCTTGTTCCTTGAGGGAAACACCATATATTTT. Translated, it gives CASSLFLEGNTIYF.

The chain carries TRBV5-6 and TRBJ2-3, with a possible D match to TRBD2 (6 bases). V gave up 6 bases and J gave up 2 bases, with 13 bases separating them. In germline, CDR1 is SGHDT, CDR2 YYEEEE. The CDR3 extends over 14 amino acids. This chain's CDR3 is CASTLGGPTDTQYF. The CDR3 DNA reads as TGTGCCAGCACCCTGGGGGGTCCCACAGATACGCAGTATTTT.

The J gene is TRBJ2-7, the V gene TRBV7-2; D may be TRBD1 (6 bases). This CDR3 comprises 15 residues. V shed 3 bases and J shed 3 bases, with 15 bases lying between them. Germline V gene sequence: CDR1 SGHTA, CDR2 FQGNSA. The CDR3 spells CASSFSGTPLYEQYF. The CDR3, as DNA: TGTGCCAGCAGCTTCTCCGGGACACCGCTCTACGAGCAGTACTTC.

CDR3 DNA: TGTGCCAGCATCCGGGTCAGACTTACAACTAATGAAAAACTGTTTTTT. It is translated as CASIRVRLTTNEKLFF. The V gene is TRBV2, the J gene TRBJ1-4; D unclear. CDR1 and CDR2 (germline): SNHLY, FYNNEI. The length of the CDR3 is 16 residues. Trimming took 7 bases from V and 0 from J, leaving 15 bases between them.

The CDR3 here is CASTQGAGETQYF. The CDR3 DNA reads TGTGCCAGCACCCAGGGGGCCGGGGAGACCCAGTACTTC. The chain employs TRBV27 and TRBJ2-5; 8 nucleotides match TRBD1. The CDR3 spans 13 residues. Germline lookup yields CDR1 MNHEY and CDR2 SMNVEV (reference sequence). V was clipped by 7 bases and J by 5 bases; unmatched bases: 6.

The chain recombines TRBV27 with TRBJ2-2; D is unresolved. The germline CDR1 and CDR2 sequences are MNHEY and SMNVEV (reference sequence). CDR3 length equals 12 residues. Trimming shortened V by 5 bases and J by 6 bases, and 7 bases separated the two germline ends. CDR3 DNA sequence: TGTGCCAGCAGTCAAAGCCCCGGGGAGCTGTTTTTT. It is translated as CASSQSPGELFF.

The chain employs TRBV6-1 and TRBJ1-5, with D hard to call. The CDR3 length is 13 residues. The germline V gene encodes CDR1 MNHNS and CDR2 SASEGT. V lost 10 bases and J 10 bases, leaving 20 bases between the germline ends. CDR3 sequence reads: CATKTGLESPQHF. CDR3 nucleotides: TGTGCCACCAAAACCGGACTGGAAAGCCCCCAGCATTTT.

This chain links TRBV18 with TRBJ1-4; TRBD1 is a possible D gene (6 bases). V lost 4 bases to trimming and J lost 8 bases, with 8 bases between them. The CDR3 runs 12 residues. Germline-derived CDR1 and CDR2 are KGHSH and LQKENI. CDR3 coding DNA: TGTGCCAGCTCACAGGACAGAGAAAAACTGTTTTTT. This sequence encodes CASSQDREKLFF. The variable domain in full, with the rest retrieved from reference TRBV18 and TRBJ1-4, is NAGVMQNPRHLVRRRGQEARLRCSPMKGHSHVYWYRQLPEEGLKFMVYLQKENIIDESGMPKERFSAEFPKEGPSILRIQQVVRGDSAAYFCASSQDREKLFFGSGTQLSVL.

This rearrangement joins TRBV27 to TRBJ1-5, with TRBD1 matching over 12 bases. Per germline, CDR1 MNHEY and CDR2 SMNVEV (reference sequence). This CDR3 comprises 18 residues. The junction had 7 bases not matched to a gene; V was cut back by 4 bases and J by 0 bases. The CDR3 DNA is TGTGCCAGCAGTTCGTCCGGGACAGGGGGCTATAGCAATCAGCCCCAGCATTTT. It specifies CASSSSGTGGYSNQPQHF.

The CDR3 coding sequence is TGTGCCAGCAGATTGGGGCATAACTACAATGAGCAGTTCTTC. Amino acids: CASRLGHNYNEQFF. This chain joins TRBV13 and TRBJ2-1, with a weak D call TRBD1 (5 bases). Germline CDR1 and CDR2: PRHDT and FYEKMQ (reference sequence). The CDR3 runs to 14 residues. V lost 6 bases, J lost 3 bases, and 12 bases lay in between.

The genes are TRBV19 and TRBJ1-1; D possibly corresponds to TRBD1 (5 bases). V dropped 4 bases and J dropped 3 bases, with 9 bases sitting between them. From germline, CDR1 is LNHDA and CDR2 SQIVND (reference sequence). The CDR3 length is 13 residues. In DNA, the CDR3 is TGTGCCAGTAGTAATCGCAGGGACACTGAAGCTTTCTTT. As protein: CASSNRRDTEAFF.

V gene TRBV7-9 combines with J gene TRBJ2-5; weak D call: TRBD1 (6 bases). The CDR3 contains 15 residues. Germline CDR1 SEHNR, CDR2 FQNEAQ (reference sequence). The V end was cut by 6 bases, the J end by 3 bases, with 17 bases between. The CDR3: CASSPDWTAKETQYF. The CDR3 DNA reads as TGTGCCAGCAGTCCCGACTGGACAGCCAAAGAGACCCAGTACTTC. Full variable domain (remainder filled in from reference TRBV7-9 and TRBJ2-5): DTGVSQNPRHKITKRGQNVTFRCDPISEHNRLYWYRQTLGQGPEFLTYFQNEAQLEKSRLLSDRFSAERPKGSFSTLEIQRTEQGDSAMYLCASSPDWTAKETQYFGPGTRLLVL.

This clone was counted between two and nine times. The chain couples TRBV2 to TRBJ1-1; D not certain. The ends were cut back, 7 bases at V and 0 bases at J, with 12 bases in the middle. This CDR3 is built from 14 residues. Germline values: CDR1 SNHLY, CDR2 FYNNEI. The CDR3 reads CASKNGQVNTEAFF. The CDR3, as DNA: TGTGCCAGCAAGAACGGCCAGGTGAACACTGAAGCTTTCTTT.

The rearrangement links TRBV19 to TRBJ1-5, with D possibly being TRBD1 (5 bases). Germline V gene lookup returns CDR1 LNHDA and CDR2 SQIVND (reference sequence). Trimming removed 3 bases from V and 0 bases from J, with 9 bases in between. The CDR3 is made up of 15 amino acids. The CDR3 protein is CASSIDSSSNQPQHF. CDR3 in DNA: TGTGCCAGTAGTATTGACAGCTCTAGCAATCAGCCCCAGCATTTT. Combining the CDR3 with reference TRBV19 and TRBJ1-5 gives the whole variable domain DGGITQSPKYLFRKEGQNVTLSCEQNLNHDAMYWYRQDPGQGLRLIYYSQIVNDFQKGDIAEGYSVSREKKESFPLTVTSAQKNPTAFYLCASSIDSSSNQPQHFGDGTRLSIL.

V usage is TRBV9 and J usage is TRBJ1-1; 7 bases line up with TRBD1. V lost 4 bases to trimming and J lost 5 bases; unmatched junction nucleotides: 5. Germline CDR1 SGDLS, CDR2 YYNGEE. The CDR3 runs 13 residues. CDR3 protein: CASSRQGETEAFF. The CDR3 coding sequence is TGTGCCAGCAGCAGACAGGGTGAGACTGAAGCTTTCTTT.

The J gene is TRBJ2-7, the V gene TRBV7-6, with 8 bases fitting TRBD1. Germline loops: CDR1 SGHVS, CDR2 FNYEAQ. There are 15 residues in the CDR3. Germline trimming cut 5 bases from V and 3 bases from J; bases unmatched to any gene: 9. CDR3 in amino acids: CASSTAAGTGYEQYF. DNA for the CDR3: TGTGCCAGCAGCACCGCCGCCGGGACAGGCTACGAGCAGTACTTC.

This chain links TRBV4-2 with TRBJ1-2, with D possibly matching TRBD1 (6 bases). The V and J ends lost 1 base and 1 base respectively, with 10 bases between them. The CDR3 loop spans 15 amino acids. Looked up from germline, CDR1 is LGHNA and CDR2 is YNFKEQ. This CDR3 reads CASSQVKGVNYGYTF. CDR3 bases: TGTGCCAGCAGCCAAGTTAAGGGGGTTAACTATGGCTACACCTTC.